The 23 T cell receptor beta chains reported below all come from one sample, sequenced in a study of T cells in Graves' hyperthyroidism and ophthalmopathy. RNA transcripts provided the source from which TCR beta CDR3 regions were amplified. The TCR CDR3 was amplified in a first-round RT-PCR using the HTBI primer set. A single record per CDR3 protein comes from TCRdb applying MiXCR to the multiplex PCR reads. The data hold approximately 870,000 distinct CDR3 sequences, with 35% to 45% observed a single time. The specimen was blood. The receptors originated from a man younger than 35 with Graves' hyperthyroidism.

This clonotype was observed at least ten times. The chain combines TRBV12-3 or TRBV12-4 with TRBJ1-6, with no clear D. The CDR3 spans 11 residues. V shed 6 bases and J shed 6 bases, with 3 bases lying between them. CDR3 sequence (DNA): TGTGCCAGCAGCTCTAATTCACCCCTCCACTTT. It codes for CASSSNSPLHF.

About this clonotype: A junction end diverges from the germline sequence, so it may reflect a read error. This chain uses TRBV7-6 with TRBJ1-1, with TRBD1 as a possible D gene (5 bases). This CDR3 is built from 13 residues. From germline, CDR1 is SGHVS and CDR2 FNYEAQ. The DNA for the CDR3 is TGTGCCAGCAGCCCAGACAGCGACACTGAATCTTTCTTT. Amino acids: CASSPDSDTESFF.

With regard to this clonotype: One base away lies a much larger clone, so this may be a sequencing read error. This rearrangement joins TRBV14 to TRBJ2-2, with unresolved D. Germline CDR1 and CDR2: SGHDN and FVKESK. CDR3 length: 13 residues. V was trimmed by 5 bases and J by 0 bases, leaving 4 bases between them. The CDR3 DNA sequence: TGTGCCAGCAGCTGGGCGAACACCGGGGAGCTGTTTTTT. Translating it yields CASSWANTGELFF.

The rearrangement joins TRBV6-6 to TRBJ1-1; no clear D. The V gene lost 2 bases and the J gene lost 2 bases, with 12 bases spanning the gap. The CDR3 runs 15 residues. Germline V gene sequence: CDR1 MNHNY, CDR2 SVGAGI (reference sequence). The CDR3 is CASSYPDGFNTEAFF. DNA of the CDR3: TGTGCCAGCAGTTACCCCGACGGATTCAACACTGAAGCTTTCTTT.

The rearrangement uses TRBV29-1 and TRBJ2-7; no clear D. Germline CDR1 reads SQVTM; CDR2 reads ANQGSEA. Trimming stripped 0 bases from V and 4 bases from J, with 10 bases between. This CDR3 has 13 residues. The CDR3 DNA reads TGCAGCGTTGAAGACATTTCCGATTACGAGCAGTACTTC. It specifies CSVEDISDYEQYF.

This clonotype was counted between two and nine times. The chain recombines TRBV11-2 with TRBJ2-7, with a tentative D call TRBD2 (5 bases). Trimming stripped 7 bases from V and 4 bases from J, with 23 bases between. This CDR3 contains 16 residues. The V gene's germline CDR1 is SGHAT and CDR2 FQNNGV. The CDR3 DNA is TGTGCCAGCACCTCCCCTACTGGCGGAGGTGGGTACGAGCAGTACTTC. Encoded protein: CASTSPTGGGGYEQYF.

The J gene is TRBJ2-7, the V gene TRBV20-1; 8 bases match TRBD2. The CDR3 loop spans 13 amino acids. The V gene's germline CDR1 is DFQATT and CDR2 SNEGSKA (reference sequence). The junction had 4 bases not matched to a gene; V was cut back by 5 bases and J by 1 base. The CDR3 DNA reads as TGCAGTGCTCCCGCGGGGGGTTCCTACGAGCAGTACTTC. Protein: CSAPAGGSYEQYF.

This clonotype was seen a single time. The V call is TRBV2, the J call TRBJ2-5; D unresolved. The DNA end is more similar to TRBJ2-1, so the J call may be wrong. Germline assignment: CDR1 SNHLY and CDR2 FYNNEI. The CDR3 runs 10 residues. This CDR3 is CASIGSEQFF. The CDR3 DNA reads as TGTGCCAGCATCGGCTCTGAGCAGTTCTTC.

The rearrangement joins TRBV5-6 to TRBJ2-5; D is perhaps TRBD2 (6 bases). The CDR3 is 15 residues long. V was cut by 4 bases and J by 3 bases, with 16 bases left in between. Germline lookup yields CDR1 SGHDT and CDR2 YYEEEE. The CDR3 loop reads CASSMKSPGEETQYF. DNA for the CDR3: TGTGCCAGCAGCATGAAGTCCCCGGGGGAAGAGACCCAGTACTTC.

This clonotype was seen at least ten times. V and J are TRBV29-1 and TRBJ1-1, with 7 nucleotides matching TRBD1. The CDR3 has 14 amino acids. Germline values: CDR1 SQVTM, CDR2 ANQGSEA. V shed 1 base and J 3 bases; nucleotides not matched to a gene: 5. Here the CDR3 reads CSVEGQGVYTEAFF. The CDR3 DNA reads TGCAGCGTTGAAGGACAGGGAGTTTACACTGAAGCTTTCTTT.

The chain has TRBV10-3 and TRBJ2-3; 11 nucleotides match TRBD2. The trim removed 8 bases at V and 6 bases at J, leaving 10 bases unmatched. Germline V gene data show CDR1 as ENHRY and CDR2 as SYGVKD. This CDR3 has 15 residues. The CDR3 here is CAISGSGGATDTQYF. The CDR3 bases are TGTGCCATCTCTGGTAGCGGGGGGGCGACCGATACGCAGTATTTT.

This sequence joins TRBV7-2 and TRBJ2-7; 10 bases line up with TRBD2. With the DNA end fitting TRBJ2-1 better, the J assignment may be wrong. The CDR3 sequence is 13 residues long. Germline assignment: CDR1 SGHTA and CDR2 FQGNSA. The CDR3, as DNA: TGTGCCAGCAGCTTCCTAGCGGGAGAAGAGCAGTTCTTC. It codes for CASSFLAGEEQFF.

Concerning this clonotype itself: Since a much larger clone is just one base distant, this may be a read error. This rearrangement joins TRBV6-1 to TRBJ1-5; the D is unclear. The V end was cut by 4 bases, the J end by 3 bases, with 4 bases between. This CDR3 spans 12 amino acids. Germline assignment: CDR1 MNHNS and CDR2 SASEGT. CDR3 sequence reads: CASSAINQPQHF. Written as DNA, the CDR3 is TGTGCCAGCAGTGCCATCAATCAGCCCCAGCATTTT.

This clonotype was counted only a few times. This chain connects TRBV4-1 to TRBJ2-7; D could derive from TRBD1 or TRBD2 (5 bases each). V was trimmed by 6 bases and J by 0 bases, leaving 12 bases between them. CDR3 length: 14 amino acids. Germline-derived CDR1 and CDR2 are MGHRA and YSYEKL. The CDR3 nucleotides are TGCGCCAGCAGGGACGGGACCGGCTCCTACGAGCAGTACTTC. Its protein is CASRDGTGSYEQYF.

The sample holds many counts of this clonotype. The chain links TRBV19 to TRBJ1-6; D might be TRBD1 (5 bases). Germline V gene data show CDR1 as LNHDA and CDR2 as SQIVND (reference sequence). The CDR3 consists of 14 residues. V lost 3 bases and J 7 bases, leaving 10 bases between the germline ends. CDR3 sequence: CASSMAGDNSPLHF. Written as DNA, the CDR3 is TGTGCCAGTAGTATGGCGGGGGACAATTCACCCCTCCACTTT.

In its sample, this clonotype was seen a few times. This chain uses TRBV28 with TRBJ1-5; D is unclear. This CDR3 has 15 residues. CDR1 MDHEN and CDR2 SYDVKM come from the germline V gene. V lost 5 bases, J lost 1 base, and 12 bases lay in between. CDR3 loop: CASSTNPRSNQPQHF. The CDR3 DNA sequence: TGTGCCAGCAGTACTAACCCAAGGAGCAATCAGCCCCAGCATTTT.

This clonotype has more than one count but fewer than ten. J is TRBJ1-3 and V is TRBV6-5; 8 bases align to TRBD1. This CDR3 contains 15 residues. V shed 6 bases, J shed 5 bases, and the junction held 9 bases outside the gene matches. CDR1 is MNHEY, CDR2 SVGAGI, per germline. The CDR3 is CASSTDRGNRNTIYF. The CDR3 nucleotides are TGTGCCAGCAGCACCGACAGGGGTAATAGAAACACCATATATTTT.

The chain couples TRBV7-8 to TRBJ2-2; no firm D call. Trimming took 0 bases from V and 0 from J, leaving 8 bases between them. The CDR3 has 16 amino acids. Germline values: CDR1 SGHVS, CDR2 FQNEAQ. The DNA for the CDR3 is TGTGCCAGCAGCTTAGCACCAAGGGCGAACACCGGGGAGCTGTTTTTT. Translating it yields CASSLAPRANTGELFF.

There are a few counts of this clonotype. This chain links TRBV9 with TRBJ1-1, with D perhaps matching TRBD1 (6 bases). The V end lost 0 bases, the J end lost 3 bases, and 18 bases lay between the germline ends. CDR1 is SGDLS and CDR2 is YYNGEE in the germline V gene. The CDR3 is 17 amino acids. The DNA of the CDR3 is TGTGCCAGCAGCGTAGCGGGGGGCGTGAATGGGGACACTGAAGCTTTCTTT. It specifies CASSVAGGVNGDTEAFF. The full variable domain, rest sourced from reference TRBV9 and TRBJ1-1, is DSGVTQTPKHLITATGQRVTLRCSPRSGDLSVYWYQQSLDQGLQFLIQYYNGEERAKGNILERFSAQQFPDLHSELNLSSLELGDSALYFCASSVAGGVNGDTEAFFGQGTRLTVV.

For this clonotype: Lacking the conserved final phenylalanine or tryptophan, this CDR3 likely reflects a read error. The rearrangement links TRBV19 to TRBJ1-1; no reliable D call. Trimming cost V 7 bases and J 5 bases, with 20 bases left between them. CDR3 length: 15 residues. Germline-derived CDR1 and CDR2 are LNHDA and SQIVND (reference sequence). CDR3 nucleotide sequence: TGTGCCAGTATTGGAGAGGGTTGGTTTTCGACTGAAGCTTTCCTT. Amino acids: CASIGEGWFSTEAFL.

This clonotype was recorded many times. The DNA of the CDR3 is TGTGCCAGCAGCCCGGGGGCTTATTCACCCCTCCACTTT. Translated, it gives CASSPGAYSPLHF. V is TRBV7-2 and J is TRBJ1-6; D is perhaps TRBD1 (6 bases). CDR1 and CDR2 (germline): SGHTA, FQGNSA. V was clipped by 5 bases and J by 8 bases, with 10 bases between them. The CDR3 contains 13 residues.

The chain couples TRBV7-2 to TRBJ2-2, with D unclear. There are 13 residues in the CDR3. Deletions cut 3 bases from V and 5 bases from J, with 7 bases between. CDR1 and CDR2 (germline): SGHTA, FQGNSA. The CDR3, as DNA: TGTGCCAGCAGCTTGGAACTTACCGGGGAGCTGTTTTTT. It encodes CASSLELTGELFF.

The V call is TRBV14, the J call TRBJ2-5, with 14 bases that match TRBD2. V dropped 4 bases and J dropped 5; count of bases not matched to a gene: 6. Germline CDR1 is SGHDN and CDR2 is FVKESK. The CDR3 is made up of 16 amino acids. CDR3 DNA: TGTGCCAGCAGCCCGACTAGCGGGAGGGCCGGGGAGACCCAGTACTTC. Its translation is CASSPTSGRAGETQYF.